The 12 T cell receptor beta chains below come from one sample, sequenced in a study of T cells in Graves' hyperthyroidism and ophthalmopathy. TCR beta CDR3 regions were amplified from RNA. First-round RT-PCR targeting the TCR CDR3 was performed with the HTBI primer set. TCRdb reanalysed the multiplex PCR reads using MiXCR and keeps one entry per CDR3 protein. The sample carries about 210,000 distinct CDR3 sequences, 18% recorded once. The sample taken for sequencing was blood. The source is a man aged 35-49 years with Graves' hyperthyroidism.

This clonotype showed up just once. Here the CDR3 reads CASSPTTWQTNTEAFF. The CDR3, as DNA: TGTGCCAGCTCACCGACTACGTGGCAGACAAACACTGAAGCTTTCTTT. V usage is TRBV18 and J usage is TRBJ1-1, with D unclear. Germline CDR1 reads KGHSH; CDR2 reads LQKENI. Trimming cost V 3 bases and J 2 bases, with 16 bases left between them. This CDR3 has 16 amino acids.

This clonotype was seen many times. The CDR3 is CASSLGQSRNQPQHF. The CDR3 coding sequence is TGCGCCAGCAGCTTGGGACAGAGTCGCAATCAGCCCCAGCATTTT. The chain combines TRBV5-1 with TRBJ1-5; TRBD1 might be the D (5 bases). There are 15 residues in the CDR3. Germline V gene sequence: CDR1 SGHRS, CDR2 YFSETQ. V was cut by 0 bases and J by 2 bases, with 9 bases left in between.

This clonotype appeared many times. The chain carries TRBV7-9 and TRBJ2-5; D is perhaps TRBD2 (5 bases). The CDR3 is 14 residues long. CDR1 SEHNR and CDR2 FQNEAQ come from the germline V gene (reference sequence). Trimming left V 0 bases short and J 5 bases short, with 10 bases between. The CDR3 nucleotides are TGTGCCAGCAGCTTAGCGAAGAGGGTTGAGACCCAGTACTTC. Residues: CASSLAKRVETQYF.

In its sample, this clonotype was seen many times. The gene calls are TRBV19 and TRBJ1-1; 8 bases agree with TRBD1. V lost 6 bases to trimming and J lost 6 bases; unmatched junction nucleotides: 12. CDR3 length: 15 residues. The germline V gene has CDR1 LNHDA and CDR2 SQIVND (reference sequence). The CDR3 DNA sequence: TGTGCCAGTAGCCCTCCGCCAGGGGGCGCGGCTGAAGCTTTCTTT. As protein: CASSPPPGGAAEAFF.

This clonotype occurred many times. In DNA, the CDR3 is TGCAGTGCTAGGTTGGGGGAGCAGTACTTC. Its translation is CSARLGEQYF. The V call is TRBV20-1, the J call TRBJ2-7; D gene uncertain. Looked up from germline, CDR1 is DFQATT and CDR2 is SNEGSKA (reference sequence). This CDR3 has 10 residues. The ends were cut back, 3 bases at V and 7 bases at J, with 7 bases in the middle.

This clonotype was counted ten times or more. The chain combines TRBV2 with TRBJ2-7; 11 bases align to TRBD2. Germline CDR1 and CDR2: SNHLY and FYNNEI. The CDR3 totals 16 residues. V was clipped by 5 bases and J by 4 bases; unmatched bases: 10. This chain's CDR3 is CASSYNLAGGLYEQYF. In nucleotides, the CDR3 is TGTGCCAGCAGTTACAACCTAGCGGGGGGACTTTACGAGCAGTACTTC.

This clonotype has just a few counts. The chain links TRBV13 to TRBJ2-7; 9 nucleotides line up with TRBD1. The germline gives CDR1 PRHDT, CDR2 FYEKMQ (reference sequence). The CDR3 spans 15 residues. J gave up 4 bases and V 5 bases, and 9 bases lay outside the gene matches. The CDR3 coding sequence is TGTGCCAGCAGCCCAAGCGGGACAGGGTTGTACGAGCAGTACTTC. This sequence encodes CASSPSGTGLYEQYF.

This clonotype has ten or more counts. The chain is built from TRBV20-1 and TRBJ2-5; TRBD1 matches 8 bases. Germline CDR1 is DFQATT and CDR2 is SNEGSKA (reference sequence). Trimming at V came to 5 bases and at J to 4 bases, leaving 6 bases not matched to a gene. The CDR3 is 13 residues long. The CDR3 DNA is TGCAGTGCTGGGGACAGGCATACAGAGACCCAGTACTTC. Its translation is CSAGDRHTETQYF.

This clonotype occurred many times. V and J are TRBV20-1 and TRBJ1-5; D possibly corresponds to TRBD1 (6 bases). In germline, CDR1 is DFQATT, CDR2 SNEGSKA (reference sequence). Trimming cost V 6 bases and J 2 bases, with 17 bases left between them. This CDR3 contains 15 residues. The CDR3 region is CSARPGADGNQPQHF. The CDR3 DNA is TGCAGTGCCCGACCGGGGGCAGATGGCAATCAGCCCCAGCATTTT.

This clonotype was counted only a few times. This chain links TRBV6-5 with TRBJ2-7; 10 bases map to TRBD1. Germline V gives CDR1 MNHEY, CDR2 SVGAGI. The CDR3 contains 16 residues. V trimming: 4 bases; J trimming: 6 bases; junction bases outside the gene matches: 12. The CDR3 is CASSSLSGTGEGEQYF. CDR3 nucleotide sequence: TGTGCCAGCAGTTCCCTCTCTGGGACAGGGGAGGGCGAGCAGTACTTC.

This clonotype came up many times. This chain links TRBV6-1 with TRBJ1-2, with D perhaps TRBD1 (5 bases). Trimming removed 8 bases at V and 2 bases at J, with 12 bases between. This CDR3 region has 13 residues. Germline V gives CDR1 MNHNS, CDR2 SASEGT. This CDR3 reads CASSRGTNYGYTF. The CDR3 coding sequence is TGTGCCAGCTCGAGGGGCACCAACTATGGCTACACCTTC.

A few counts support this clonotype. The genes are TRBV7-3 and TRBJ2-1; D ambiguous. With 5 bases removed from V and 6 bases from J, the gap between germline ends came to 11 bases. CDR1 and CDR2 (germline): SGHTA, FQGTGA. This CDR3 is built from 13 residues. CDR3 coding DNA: TGTGCCAGCAGCCCGCTCGGTTCCAATGAGCAGTTCTTC. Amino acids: CASSPLGSNEQFF.